This record covers a single TCR beta chain. The Seattle patients, enrolled during active infection, were followed longitudinally. The data were obtained in a study of blood T cell repertoires in COVID-19. Study context: Researchers got acute and convalescent COVID-19 samples from the United States, Italy and Spain. Nucleic acid was either cDNA or gDNA, and it came from T cells, B-cell-depleted T cells, or PBMCs.

Using immunoSEQ multiplex PCR, the repertoire was profiled, and TCRdb retains in-frame clones only, with some absent. Of about 150,000 clones listed, around 91% are singletons. The CDR3 length is 11 residues. The V end was cut by 7 bases, the J end by 5 bases, with 8 bases between. Germline V lookup: CDR1 SNHLY, CDR2 FYNNEI. This TCR was recovered from a man younger than 30 with COVID-19, enrolled during active disease. The chain employs TRBV2 and TRBJ1-1, with D possibly being TRBD1 (5 bases). Sequencing input: peripheral blood. The CDR3 spells CASMEGTEAFF. CDR3 coding DNA: TGTGCCAGCATGGAGGGGACTGAAGCTTTCTTT.